The 12 T cell receptor beta chains listed next were all sequenced from one sample in a study of T cells in Graves' hyperthyroidism and ophthalmopathy. The CDR3 regions of TCR beta were amplified from RNA transcripts. In the first-round RT-PCR of the TCR CDR3, the HTBI primer set was used. TCRdb ran MiXCR on the multiplex PCR reads and lists one entry per CDR3 protein. The table has 350,000 or so distinct CDR3 sequences, 21% seen once. Sequences were obtained from blood. The receptor set was obtained from a woman in her 50s with Graves' hyperthyroidism.

This clonotype was seen repeatedly, ten times or more. J is TRBJ2-7 and V is TRBV12-3 or TRBV12-4; 8 bases are shared with TRBD1. The CDR3 runs 19 residues. J gave up 0 bases and V 6 bases, and 19 bases lay outside the gene matches. The CDR3 region has the DNA TGTGCCAGCAGAGCAATCGGACAGGGCGCCAGCGATGGCTCCTACGAGCAGTACTTC. Translated, it gives CASRAIGQGASDGSYEQYF.

This clonotype has at least ten counts. This chain links TRBV5-1 with TRBJ2-7; 12 bases agree with TRBD2. This CDR3 comprises 18 residues. The germline V gene encodes CDR1 SGHRS and CDR2 YFSETQ. V gave up 0 bases and J gave up 0 bases; unmatched junction bases: 7. CDR3: CASSLVASGRANSYEQYF. The CDR3 DNA reads as TGCGCCAGCAGCTTGGTGGCTAGCGGGAGGGCTAACTCCTACGAGCAGTACTTC. Filled out from reference TRBV5-1 and TRBJ2-7, the complete variable domain reads KAGVTQTPRYLIKTRGQQVTLSCSPISGHRSVSWYQQTPGQGLQFLFEYFSETQRNKGNFPGRFSGRQFSNSRSEMNVSTLELGDSALYLCASSLVASGRANSYEQYFGPGTRLTVT.

The table lists this clonotype with many counts. The chain recombines TRBV28 with TRBJ1-1; 10 nucleotides align to TRBD1. This CDR3 is built from 14 residues. The germline gives CDR1 MDHEN, CDR2 SYDVKM. The trim removed 6 bases at V and 6 bases at J, leaving 7 bases unmatched. CDR3: CASRNDRGPSEAFF. The CDR3 nucleotides are TGTGCCAGCAGAAATGACAGGGGGCCTTCTGAAGCTTTCTTT.

By share, this clonotype counts as medium-sized (0.01 to 0.1%). This chain connects TRBV6-1 to TRBJ1-5, with 10 bases aligning to TRBD1. Germline trimming cut 3 bases from V and 6 bases from J; bases unmatched to any gene: 8. The CDR3 extends over 16 amino acids. In germline, CDR1 is MNHNS, CDR2 SASEGT. The CDR3 nucleotides read TGTGCCAGCAGTGACCTGACAGGGGGCGGCGGTCAGCCCCAGCATTTT. Amino acids: CASSDLTGGGGQPQHF.

Concerning this clonotype: With a much larger clone just one base away, this may be a read error. This chain links TRBV13 with TRBJ2-3; D is ambiguous. The CDR3 spans 15 residues. CDR1 PRHDT and CDR2 FYEKMQ come from the germline V gene (reference sequence). The CDR3 loop reads CAGSLAGSSTDTQYF. The CDR3 region has the DNA TGTGCCGGCAGCTTAGCCGGCAGTAGCACAGATACGCAGTATTTT.

In this sample, this clonotype turned up a few times. The chain combines TRBV5-1 with TRBJ1-1; TRBD1 aligns across 8 bases. V gave up 2 bases and J gave up 6 bases; unmatched junction bases: 6. This CDR3 is built from 14 residues. The V gene's germline CDR1 is SGHRS and CDR2 YFSETQ. The CDR3 here is CASSLSTGESEAFF. CDR3 in DNA: TGCGCCAGCAGCTTATCGACAGGGGAGTCTGAAGCTTTCTTT.

J is TRBJ2-7 and V is TRBV30, with 9 bases aligning to TRBD2. With 7 bases clipped from V and 2 bases from J, the junction kept 12 bases outside the gene matches. Germline CDR1 is GTSNPN and CDR2 is SVGIG (reference sequence). There are 15 residues in the CDR3. The CDR3: CASTSDLAGPYEQYF. As DNA, the CDR3 is TGTGCCTCTACCTCGGATCTAGCGGGACCCTACGAGCAGTACTTC. Drawing the rest from reference TRBV30 and TRBJ2-7, the complete variable domain is SQTIHQWPATLVQPVGSPLSLECTVEGTSNPNLYWYRQAAGRGLQLLFYSVGIGQISSEVPQNLSASRPQDRQFILSSKKLLLSDSGFYLCASTSDLAGPYEQYFGPGTRLTVT.

This clonotype was picked up many times. The chain combines TRBV5-1 with TRBJ1-1; unclear D gene. Germline-derived CDR1 and CDR2 are SGHRS and YFSETQ. This CDR3 is built from 14 residues. Trimming removed 4 bases from V and 3 bases from J, with 13 bases in between. CDR3 sequence (DNA): TGCGCCAGCAGCCATCAGGTTGGGGACACTGAAGCTTTCTTT. Translating gives CASSHQVGDTEAFF.

This clonotype was counted many times. A read error may produce the germline difference seen at one junction end. V gene TRBV28 combines with J gene TRBJ2-7, with TRBD2 matching over 9 bases. The CDR3 spans 16 residues. Looked up from germline, CDR1 is MDHEN and CDR2 is SYDVKM. The CDR3, as DNA: TGTGCCAGCAGTTCCCTGGGAAGCGGGAGGATCGCCGAGCAGCACTTC. Protein product: CASSSLGSGRIAEQHF.

This clonotype came up many times. The V gene is TRBV7-2, the J gene TRBJ1-1, with D perhaps TRBD1 (6 bases). The CDR3 sequence is 14 residues long. V was pared by 5 bases and J by 2 bases, with 12 bases between. Germline V gene data show CDR1 as SGHTA and CDR2 as FQGNSA. Here the CDR3 reads CASSLTGDNTEAFF. CDR3 nucleotides: TGTGCCAGCAGCCTGACAGGAGACAACACTGAAGCTTTCTTT.

This clonotype was found many times. The chain employs TRBV29-1 and TRBJ2-1, with a tentative D call TRBD2 (5 bases). The CDR3 is made up of 12 amino acids. V lost 7 bases and J lost 5, with 12 bases in between. Germline CDR1 reads SQVTM; CDR2 reads ANQGSEA. The CDR3 reads CSALRGNNEQFF. CDR3 coding DNA: TGCAGCGCGCTGAGAGGGAACAATGAGCAGTTCTTC.

The chain combines TRBV28 with TRBJ2-7, with D unresolved. Trimming pared 4 bases from V and 1 base from J, leaving 14 bases between. The CDR3 loop spans 15 amino acids. Germline-derived CDR1 and CDR2 are MDHEN and SYDVKM. The CDR3 reads CASSSTFRISYEQYF. DNA for the CDR3: TGTGCCAGCAGTTCAACCTTTCGGATTTCCTACGAGCAGTACTTC.